This entry concerns a single T cell receptor beta chain. This sample is part of a study of T cell repertoires in cytomegalovirus infection. Looking at the study overall: Public TCR beta signatures indicated both CMV infection and matching HLA type.

CDR3 length: 15 amino acids. Germline CDR1 and CDR2: SQVTM and ANQGSEA. V was clipped by 1 base and J by 0 bases, with 10 bases between them. TCRdb analysed the reads with MiXCR anew, one entry per CDR3 protein. The table lists approximately 250,000 distinct CDR3 sequences, roughly an eighth of them singletons. The chain has TRBV29-1 and TRBJ2-1; D might be TRBD1 or TRBD2, each matching 5 bases. Material for sequencing was PBMCs. The receptor was derived from a human donor in good health (CMV status not recorded). Some clones in this sample may be carry-over from other donors' samples. CDR3 in amino acids: CSVEGRDASYNEQFF. The CDR3 DNA reads as TGCAGCGTTGAAGGACGGGACGCCTCCTACAATGAGCAGTTCTTC.